The 9 T cell receptor beta chains reported below all come from one sample, sequenced in a study of blood T cell repertoires in COVID-19. Sequencing used immunoSEQ multiplex PCR; TCRdb keeps in-frame clones, though not all of them. Of under 200,000 clones in the sample, more than 85% were seen once. Specimen: peripheral blood. These receptors all come from a man between 50 and 59 years old with acute or convalescent COVID-19.

This chain joins TRBV7-9 and TRBJ1-2, with TRBD1 identical over 9 bases. Trimming cost V 9 bases and J 7 bases; bases outside gene matches: 9. CDR1 and CDR2 from the germline V gene are SEHNR and FQNEAQ (reference sequence). The CDR3 extends over 13 amino acids. CDR3 nucleotide sequence: TGTGCCAGTTTATCGGACAGGGGTGGTGGCTACACCTTC. Its protein is CASLSDRGGGYTF.

J is TRBJ2-1 and V is TRBV5-1; perhaps TRBD2 as D (5 bases). Looked up from germline, CDR1 is SGHRS and CDR2 is YFSETQ. CDR3 length equals 15 residues. V gave up 4 bases and J gave up 5 bases, with 16 bases separating them. The CDR3 DNA sequence: TGCGCCAGCAGCCCCGGGGTGGGATCCCACAATGAGCAGTTCTTC. Encoded protein: CASSPGVGSHNEQFF.

In this sample, this clone turned up a few times. The V call is TRBV28, the J call TRBJ1-4, with unresolved D. V gave up 7 bases and J gave up 5 bases, with 11 bases separating them. The CDR3 spans 13 residues. Germline values: CDR1 MDHEN, CDR2 SYDVKM. The DNA for the CDR3 is TGTGCCAGCATGGTAGGAGCGAATGAAAAACTGTTTTTT. Protein product: CASMVGANEKLFF.

This clone has only a few counts. At the DNA level, this CDR3 is encoded by other sequences in the same sample as well. This rearrangement joins TRBV6-5 to TRBJ2-7; D is perhaps TRBD2 (7 bases). There are 13 residues in the CDR3. Germline CDR1 and CDR2: MNHEY and SVGAGI. Trimming took off 2 bases at V and 4 bases at J, with 9 bases between the two ends. The CDR3 sequence is CASSYGRGYEQYF. In nucleotides, the CDR3 is TGTGCCAGCAGTTACGGGAGGGGGTACGAGCAGTACTTC.

V is TRBV28 and J is TRBJ2-4; 11 nucleotides match TRBD1. The trim removed 8 bases at V and 5 bases at J, leaving 14 bases unmatched. The CDR3 loop spans 17 amino acids. Germline CDR1 MDHEN, CDR2 SYDVKM. The CDR3 is CASRSGTGGIFENIQYF. As DNA, the CDR3 is TGTGCCAGCCGTTCGGGGACAGGGGGTATTTTCGAAAACATTCAGTACTTC.

This chain uses TRBV7-2 with TRBJ1-5; D perhaps matches TRBD1 (5 bases). Germline values: CDR1 SGHTA, CDR2 FQGNSA. The V end was cut by 5 bases, the J end by 4 bases, with 9 bases between. There are 13 residues in the CDR3. The CDR3 here is CASSDAGNQPQHF. DNA of the CDR3: TGTGCCAGCAGCGATGCAGGGAATCAGCCCCAGCATTTT.

This clone was observed a few times. The chain uses TRBV29-1 and TRBJ1-3; 9 bases fit TRBD1. Germline values: CDR1 SQVTM, CDR2 ANQGSEA. V gave up 7 bases and J gave up 9 bases; unmatched junction bases: 13. The CDR3 has 14 residues. CDR3: CSGGQGNSESTIYF. CDR3 DNA: TGCAGCGGCGGACAGGGGAATTCAGAGAGCACCATATATTTT.

The chain is built from TRBV10-2 and TRBJ2-1, with a possible D match to TRBD2 (6 bases). The CDR3 is 12 amino acids. With 6 bases removed from V and 4 bases from J, the gap between germline ends came to 7 bases. Looked up from germline, CDR1 is WSHSY and CDR2 is SAAADI. The DNA of the CDR3 is TGCGCCAGCAGCGGGAGTTACAATGAGCAGTTCTTC. Translated, it gives CASSGSYNEQFF.

The J gene is TRBJ2-3, the V gene TRBV23-1; D unclear. TRBV23-1 is an ORF, and what it does is uncertain. V was clipped by 2 bases and J by 2 bases, with 14 bases between them. The CDR3 runs to 16 residues. The CDR3 nucleotides are TGCGCCAGCAGTCAAGACTCCCGCTACGACACAGATACGCAGTATTTT. This translates into CASSQDSRYDTDTQYF.